A selection of T cell receptor beta chains follows, all from one sample in a study of regulatory T cells in long-lasting Graves disease. From the multiplex PCR reads, TCRdb called clonotypes with MiXCR, one entry per CDR3 protein. The sample consists of roughly 400,000 distinct CDR3 sequences, under 25% of them appearing once. The sequences come from peripheral blood mononuclear cells (PBMCs), collected when the disease was refractory, from a patient treated with antithyroid drugs. Source of these receptors: a female donor with Graves disease. CDR3s include the opening cysteine and the closing phenylalanine or tryptophan. The D gene is left open where the match is weak. Clone size appears in some rows only: once, few, many, or a class for an expanded clone.

V gene	D gene	J gene	clone size	CDR3 length	CDR3 protein	CDR3 DNA
TRBV3-1	NA	TRBJ2-5	few	15	CASSQGNSLQETQYF	TGTGCCAGCAGCCAGGGTAATAGTCTTCAAGAGACCCAGTACTTC
TRBV3-1	NA	TRBJ2-2	NA	13	CASSQRYPGELFF	TGTGCCAGCAGCCAACGGTATCCCGGGGAGCTGTTTTTT
TRBV5-1	TRBD1	TRBJ2-3	NA	15	CASSPGTGINQPQYF	TGCGCCAGCAGCCCCGGGACAGGGATCAATCAGCCCCAGTATTTT
TRBV7-2	TRBD2	TRBJ2-5	many	16	CASSSGSGRAWETQYF	TGTGCCAGCAGCTCCGGTAGCGGGAGGGCCTGGGAGACCCAGTACTTC
TRBV20-1	NA	TRBJ1-5	NA	16	CSARDPSLVSNQPQHF	TGCAGTGCTAGAGATCCCAGCTTGGTATCCAATCAGCCCCAGCATTTT
TRBV13	TRBD1	TRBJ1-1	NA	17	CASSLRTGGGINTEAFF	TGTGCCAGCAGCTTGAGGACAGGGGGGGGAATAAACACTGAAGCTTTCTTT
TRBV2	NA	TRBJ2-7	many	12	CASKDNSYEQYF	TGTGCCAGCAAGGACAACTCCTACGAGCAGTACTTC
TRBV2	NA	TRBJ2-7	few	15	CASSEEGGTSYEQYF	TGTGCCAGCAGTGAAGAGGGCGGCACCTCCTACGAGCAGTACTTC
TRBV3-1	NA	TRBJ1-1	many	18	CASSQAGDTLFMNTEAFF	TGTGCCAGCAGCCAAGCGGGTGACACGCTCTTCATGAACACTGAAGCTTTCTTT
TRBV3-1	TRBD1	TRBJ2-5	many	19	CASSQGLGRGLEVAETQYF	TGTGCCAGCAGCCAAGGTCTGGGCAGGGGGCTTGAGGTTGCGGAGACCCAGTACTTC
TRBV15	NA	TRBJ1-2	many	17	CATSRARGGVKDWAYTF	TGTGCCACCAGCAGAGCTCGTGGAGGGGTTAAGGATTGGGCCTACACCTTC
TRBV15	TRBD2	TRBJ2-1	NA	16	CATRISAGDFDNEQFF	TGTGCCACCAGGATTTCCGCGGGAGATTTCGACAATGAGCAGTTCTTC
TRBV20-1	TRBD2	TRBJ2-3	NA	17	CSAPGTSGTSRADTQYF	TGCAGTGCTCCGGGGACTAGCGGGACCTCAAGGGCAGATACGCAGTATTTT
TRBV29-1	NA	TRBJ1-1	NA	11	CSIKENTEAFF	TGCAGCATCAAAGAGAACACTGAAGCTTTCTTT
TRBV2	NA	TRBJ2-2	NA	15	CASSPWGPNTGELFF	TGTGCCAGCAGCCCGTGGGGCCCGAACACCGGGGAGCTGTTTTTT
TRBV7-8	TRBD1	TRBJ1-2	NA	13	CASSQQGAGGYTF	TGTGCCAGCAGCCAACAGGGGGCGGGAGGCTACACCTTC
TRBV2	TRBD2	TRBJ2-7	many	13	CASSGTREVEQYF	TGTGCCAGCAGTGGGACCCGGGAGGTCGAGCAGTACTTC
TRBV4-1	TRBD2	TRBJ2-7	NA	18	CASSQLGGNLLDPYEQYF	TGCGCCAGCAGCCAGCTGGGGGGGAACCTCTTGGACCCCTACGAGCAGTACTTC
TRBV28	NA	TRBJ2-2	many	14	CASSRPGSTGELFF	TGTGCCAGCAGCCGGCCGGGGTCCACCGGGGAGCTGTTTTTT
TRBV28	NA	TRBJ1-4	many	12	CASTETNEKLFF	TGTGCCAGCACGGAAACTAATGAAAAACTGTTTTTT
TRBV28	NA	TRBJ1-4	many	20	CASRTGRRRDLDATNEKLFF	TGTGCCAGCAGAACAGGAAGGAGACGGGACCTAGATGCAACTAATGAAAAACTGTTTTTT
TRBV4-1	NA	TRBJ2-7	few	13	CASSQTGRTEQYF	TGCGCCAGCAGCCAGACGGGGAGGACCGAGCAGTACTTC
TRBV19	NA	TRBJ2-2	many	13	CASSMGGSGELFF	TGTGCCAGTAGTATGGGTGGTTCCGGGGAGCTGTTTTTT